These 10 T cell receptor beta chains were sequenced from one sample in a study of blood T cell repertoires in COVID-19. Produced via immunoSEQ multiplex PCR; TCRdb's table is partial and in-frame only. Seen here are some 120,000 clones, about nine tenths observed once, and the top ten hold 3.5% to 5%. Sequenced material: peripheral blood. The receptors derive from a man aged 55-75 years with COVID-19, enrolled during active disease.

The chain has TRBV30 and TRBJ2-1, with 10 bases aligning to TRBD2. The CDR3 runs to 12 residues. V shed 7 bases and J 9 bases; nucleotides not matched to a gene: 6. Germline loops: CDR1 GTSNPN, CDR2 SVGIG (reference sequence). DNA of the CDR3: TGTGCCTACCCGGGACTAGCGAGTGAGCAGTTCTTC. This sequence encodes CAYPGLASEQFF.

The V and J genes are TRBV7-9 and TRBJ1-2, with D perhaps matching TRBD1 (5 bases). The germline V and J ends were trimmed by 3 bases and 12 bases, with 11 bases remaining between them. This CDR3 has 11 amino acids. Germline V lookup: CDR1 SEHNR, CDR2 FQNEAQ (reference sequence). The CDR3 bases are TGTGCCAGCAGCTTGGAGGGGCGCGACACCTTC. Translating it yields CASSLEGRDTF.

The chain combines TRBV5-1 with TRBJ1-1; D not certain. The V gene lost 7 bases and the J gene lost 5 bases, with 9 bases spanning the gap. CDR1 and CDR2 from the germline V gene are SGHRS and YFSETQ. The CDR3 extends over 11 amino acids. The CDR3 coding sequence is TGCGCCAGCTCCGGGGAGACTGAAGCTTTCTTT. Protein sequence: CASSGETEAFF.

The DNA for the CDR3 is TGCGCCAGCACCCGGGTCCGGGAGGACTACAATGAGCAGTTCTTC. It yields the protein CASTRVREDYNEQFF. The V call is TRBV5-1, the J call TRBJ2-1; 7 bases agree with TRBD2. The junction had 9 bases not matched to a gene; V was cut back by 6 bases and J by 3 bases. The germline CDR1 and CDR2 sequences are SGHRS and YFSETQ. The CDR3 is 15 residues long.

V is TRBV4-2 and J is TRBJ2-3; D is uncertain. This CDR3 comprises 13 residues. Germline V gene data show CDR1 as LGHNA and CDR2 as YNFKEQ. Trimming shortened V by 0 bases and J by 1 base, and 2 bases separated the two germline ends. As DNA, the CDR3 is TGTGCCAGCAGCCAAGACGGCACAGATACGCAGTATTTT. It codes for CASSQDGTDTQYF.

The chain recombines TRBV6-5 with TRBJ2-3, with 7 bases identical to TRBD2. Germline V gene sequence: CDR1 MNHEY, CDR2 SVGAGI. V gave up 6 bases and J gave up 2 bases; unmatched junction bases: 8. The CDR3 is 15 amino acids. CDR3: CASSLQRDTTDTQYF. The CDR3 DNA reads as TGTGCCAGCAGCCTCCAGCGGGATACCACAGATACGCAGTATTTT.

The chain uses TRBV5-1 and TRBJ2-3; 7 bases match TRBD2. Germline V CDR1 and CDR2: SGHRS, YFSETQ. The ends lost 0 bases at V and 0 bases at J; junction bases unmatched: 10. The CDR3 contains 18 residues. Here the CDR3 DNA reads TGCGCCAGCAGCTTGGGGCGGGAGACAATAAAGAGCACAGATACGCAGTATTTT. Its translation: CASSLGRETIKSTDTQYF. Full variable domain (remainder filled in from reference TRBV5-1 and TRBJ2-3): KAGVTQTPRYLIKTRGQQVTLSCSPISGHRSVSWYQQTPGQGLQFLFEYFSETQRNKGNFPGRFSGRQFSNSRSEMNVSTLELGDSALYLCASSLGRETIKSTDTQYFGPGTRLTVL.

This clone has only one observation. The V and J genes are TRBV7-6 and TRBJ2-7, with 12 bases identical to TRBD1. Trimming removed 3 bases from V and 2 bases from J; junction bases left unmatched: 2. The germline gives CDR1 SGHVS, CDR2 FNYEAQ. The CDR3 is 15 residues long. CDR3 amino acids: CASSLGQGAAYEQYF. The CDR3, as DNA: TGTGCCAGCAGCTTGGGACAGGGGGCGGCCTACGAGCAGTACTTC.

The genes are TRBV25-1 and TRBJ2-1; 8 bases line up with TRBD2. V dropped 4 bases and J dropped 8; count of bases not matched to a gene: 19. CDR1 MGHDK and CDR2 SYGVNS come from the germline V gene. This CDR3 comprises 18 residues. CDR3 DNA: TGTGCCAGCAGTGTTGCCCCGTCTAGTCGGGAGGGTAAGGATGAGCAGTTCTTC. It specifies CASSVAPSSREGKDEQFF.

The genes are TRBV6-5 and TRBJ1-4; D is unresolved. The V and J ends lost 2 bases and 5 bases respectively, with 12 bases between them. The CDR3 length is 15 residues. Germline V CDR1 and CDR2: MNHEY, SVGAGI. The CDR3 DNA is TGTGCCAGCAGTTACGAACAGAAGGAAAATGAAAAACTGTTTTTT. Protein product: CASSYEQKENEKLFF.